These 3 T cell receptor beta chains came from one sample sequenced in a study of T cell responses to AZD1222 COVID-19 vaccine. Only in-frame clones appear in the TCRdb table, and some are missing; sequencing was by immunoSEQ multiplex PCR. The sample comprises 150,000 to 200,000 clones, less than 95% of which are singletons, and about 4.4% rests with the top ten. The sample here was peripheral blood, taken on day 0 of AZD1222 vaccination. The receptors originated from an adult in good health.

This chain connects TRBV28 to TRBJ2-3; 8 positions match TRBD2. This CDR3 spans 16 amino acids. The germline CDR1 and CDR2 sequences are MDHEN and SYDVKM. V lost 5 bases, J lost 5 bases, and 12 bases stayed unmatched. The CDR3 region is CASSVLWREVIDTQYF. CDR3 coding DNA: TGTGCCAGCAGTGTCTTATGGCGGGAGGTGATAGATACGCAGTATTTT.

The chain has TRBV5-1 and TRBJ2-5, with TRBD2 matching 11 bases. Germline V gene data show CDR1 as SGHRS and CDR2 as YFSETQ. Trimming took 1 base from V and 5 from J; bases not matched to a gene: 1. The CDR3 sequence is 14 residues long. The CDR3 DNA is TGCGCCAGCAGCTTGTCTAGCGGGAGGGAGACCCAGTACTTC. Encoded protein: CASSLSSGRETQYF.

The rearrangement joins TRBV21-1 to TRBJ2-7. TRBV21-1 is deemed a pseudogene. This CDR3 region has 12 residues. CDR3: CASSGRTGEQYF. For the CDR3, the DNA is TGTGCCAGCAGCGGAAGGACGGGCGAGCAGTACTTC.